This paragraph reports one TCR beta chain. Its target is not known. This entry comes from a study of T cells after yellow fever vaccination. The CDR3 sequence is 16 residues long. V shed 2 bases and J 7 bases; nucleotides not matched to a gene: 9. Germline CDR1 is SGHRS and CDR2 is YFSETQ. Study observations and caveats: Booster samples showed a return of most primary-vaccination clones (around 96% CD4, roughly 85% CD8). Repertoires sorted by FACS could include abundant clonotypes that are contaminants from the bulk population.

For TCR, cDNA came from 5'RACE template switching, which added a universal primer site and UMIs. MiXCR, run by TCRdb on the 5' RACE reads, gives a single entry per CDR3 protein. The table shows over 250,000 distinct CDR3 sequences, with about 5.2% occurring only once. The chain combines TRBV5-1 with TRBJ1-6; 7 nucleotides match TRBD1. The sequencing here drew on CD4+ T cells sorted from PBMCs, taken on the day of the yellow fever booster vaccination. This TCR was recovered from a man younger than 30 who received the YFV17D yellow fever vaccine. The CDR3 DNA reads TGCGCCAGCAGCTTAATCCCCCAGGGGGAAAATTCACCCCTCCACTTT. This encodes CASSLIPQGENSPLHF.